This TCR beta chain is from a study of T cell responses to AZD1222 COVID-19 vaccine. Sequencing was performed with immunoSEQ multiplex PCR; in TCRdb, only in-frame clones are kept and a portion is missing. This repertoire shows 170,000 or so clones, roughly nine tenths found once; its top ten account for 2.5% to 3%. Points on this clone: The antigen remains undetermined.

Study-wide results and limits: Repertoires were obtained only post-peak T cell response. At study baseline, merely roughly 6 AZD1222 recipients were seropositive. The study reported that nearly half of spike-specific TCRs target unmutated variant regions. Donors were chiefly white British, with a greater number of females, and clonal diversity was perhaps underestimated.

The sample here was peripheral blood, taken on day 0 of AZD1222 vaccination. The clonotype comes from an adult in good health.

In nucleotides, the CDR3 is TGCGCCAGCAGCTACTTTGGACCGAACTCTGGAAACACCATATATTTT. Its translation: CASSYFGPNSGNTIYF. This chain connects TRBV4-1 to TRBJ1-3; D remains unclear. The CDR3 has 16 residues. The V and J ends lost 5 bases and 0 bases respectively, with 14 bases between them. Looked up from germline, CDR1 is MGHRA and CDR2 is YSYEKL.